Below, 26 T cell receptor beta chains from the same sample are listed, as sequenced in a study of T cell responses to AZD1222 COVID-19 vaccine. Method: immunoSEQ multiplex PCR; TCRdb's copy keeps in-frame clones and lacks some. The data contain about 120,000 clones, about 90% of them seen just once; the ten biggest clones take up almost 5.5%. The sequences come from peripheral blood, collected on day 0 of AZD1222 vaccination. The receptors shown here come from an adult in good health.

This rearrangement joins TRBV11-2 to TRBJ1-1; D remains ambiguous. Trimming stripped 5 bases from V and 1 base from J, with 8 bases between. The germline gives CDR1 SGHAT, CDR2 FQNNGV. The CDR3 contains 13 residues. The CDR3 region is CASSTYPNTEAFF. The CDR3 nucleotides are TGTGCCAGCAGCACTTACCCGAACACTGAAGCTTTCTTT.

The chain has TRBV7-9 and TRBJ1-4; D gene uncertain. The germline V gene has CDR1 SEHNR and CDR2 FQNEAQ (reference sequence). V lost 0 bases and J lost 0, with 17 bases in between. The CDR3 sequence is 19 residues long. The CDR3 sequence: CASSLARIVGSATNEKLFF. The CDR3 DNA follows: TGTGCCAGCAGCTTAGCGCGGATTGTGGGTTCCGCAACTAATGAAAAACTGTTTTTT.

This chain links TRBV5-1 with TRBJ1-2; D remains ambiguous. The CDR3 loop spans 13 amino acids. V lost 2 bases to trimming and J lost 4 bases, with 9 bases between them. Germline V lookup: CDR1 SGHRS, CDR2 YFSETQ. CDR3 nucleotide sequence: TGCGCCAGCAGCTTCGCAGCTACCTATGGCTACACCTTC. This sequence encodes CASSFAATYGYTF. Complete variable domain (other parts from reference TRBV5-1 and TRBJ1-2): KAGVTQTPRYLIKTRGQQVTLSCSPISGHRSVSWYQQTPGQGLQFLFEYFSETQRNKGNFPGRFSGRQFSNSRSEMNVSTLELGDSALYLCASSFAATYGYTFGSGTRLTVV.

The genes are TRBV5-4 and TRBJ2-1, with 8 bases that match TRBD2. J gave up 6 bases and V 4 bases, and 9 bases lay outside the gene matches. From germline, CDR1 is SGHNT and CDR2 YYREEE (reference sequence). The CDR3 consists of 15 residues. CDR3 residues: CASSKPGLDVNEQFF. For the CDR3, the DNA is TGTGCCAGCAGCAAACCGGGACTAGATGTCAATGAGCAGTTCTTC.

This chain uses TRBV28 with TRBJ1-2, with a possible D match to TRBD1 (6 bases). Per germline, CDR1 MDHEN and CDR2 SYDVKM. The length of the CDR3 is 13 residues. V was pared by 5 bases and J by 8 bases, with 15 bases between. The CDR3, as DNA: TGTGCCAGCAGTCAGACAGGTTTTCGGGGCTACACCTTC. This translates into CASSQTGFRGYTF.

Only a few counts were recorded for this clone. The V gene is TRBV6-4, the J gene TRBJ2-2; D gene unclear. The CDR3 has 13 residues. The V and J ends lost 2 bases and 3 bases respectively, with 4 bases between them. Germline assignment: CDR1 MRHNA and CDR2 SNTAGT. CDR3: CASSDGDTGELFF. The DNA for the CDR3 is TGTGCCAGCAGTGACGGGGACACCGGGGAGCTGTTTTTT.

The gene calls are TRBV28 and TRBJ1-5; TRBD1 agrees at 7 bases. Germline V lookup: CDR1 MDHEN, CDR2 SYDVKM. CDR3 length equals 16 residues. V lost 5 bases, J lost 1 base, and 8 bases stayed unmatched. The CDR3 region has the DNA TGTGCCAGCAGTGATCCCAGGGGGGAAAGCAATCAGCCCCAGCATTTT. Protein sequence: CASSDPRGESNQPQHF.

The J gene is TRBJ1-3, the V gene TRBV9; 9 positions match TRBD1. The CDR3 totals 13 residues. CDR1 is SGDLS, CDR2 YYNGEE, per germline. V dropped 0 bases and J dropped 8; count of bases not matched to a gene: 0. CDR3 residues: CASSVGQGDTIYF. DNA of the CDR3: TGTGCCAGCAGCGTAGGACAGGGGGACACCATATATTTT. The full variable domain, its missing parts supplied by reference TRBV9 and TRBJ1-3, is DSGVTQTPKHLITATGQRVTLRCSPRSGDLSVYWYQQSLDQGLQFLIQYYNGEERAKGNILERFSAQQFPDLHSELNLSSLELGDSALYFCASSVGQGDTIYFGEGSWLTVV.

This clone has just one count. CDR3 DNA sequence: TGTGCCAGCAGCTCACCAAGTCTCAGTAACCAAGCCGATACGCAGTATTTT. Translated: CASSSPSLSNQADTQYF. This rearrangement joins TRBV5-4 to TRBJ2-3, with no clear D. Germline V gene data show CDR1 as SGHNT and CDR2 as YYREEE (reference sequence). With 3 bases removed from V and 6 bases from J, the gap between germline ends came to 23 bases. This CDR3 contains 17 residues.

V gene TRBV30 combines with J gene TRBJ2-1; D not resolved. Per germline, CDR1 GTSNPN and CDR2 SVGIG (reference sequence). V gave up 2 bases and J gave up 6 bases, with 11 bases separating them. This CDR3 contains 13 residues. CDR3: CAWSLRLGNEQFF. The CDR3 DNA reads TGTGCCTGGAGTCTCAGGCTCGGCAATGAGCAGTTCTTC. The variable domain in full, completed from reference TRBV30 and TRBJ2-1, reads SQTIHQWPATLVQPVGSPLSLECTVEGTSNPNLYWYRQAAGRGLQLLFYSVGIGQISSEVPQNLSASRPQDRQFILSSKKLLLSDSGFYLCAWSLRLGNEQFFGPGTRLTVL.

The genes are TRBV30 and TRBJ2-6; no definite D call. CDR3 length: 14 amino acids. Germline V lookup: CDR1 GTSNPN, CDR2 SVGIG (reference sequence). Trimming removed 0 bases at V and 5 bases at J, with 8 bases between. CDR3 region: CAWSVSERANVLTF. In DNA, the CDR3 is TGTGCCTGGAGTGTGAGTGAGCGGGCCAACGTCCTGACTTTC.

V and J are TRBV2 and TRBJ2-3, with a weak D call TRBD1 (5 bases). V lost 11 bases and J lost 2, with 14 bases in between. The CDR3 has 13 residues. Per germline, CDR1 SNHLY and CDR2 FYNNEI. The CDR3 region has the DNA TGTGCCTTACGGCGGACATTCACAGATACGCAGTATTTT. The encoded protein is CALRRTFTDTQYF.

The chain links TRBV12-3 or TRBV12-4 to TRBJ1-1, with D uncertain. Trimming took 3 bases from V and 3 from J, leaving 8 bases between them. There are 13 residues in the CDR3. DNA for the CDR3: TGTGCCAGCAGTTTTGCCCCTCACACTGAAGCTTTCTTT. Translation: CASSFAPHTEAFF.

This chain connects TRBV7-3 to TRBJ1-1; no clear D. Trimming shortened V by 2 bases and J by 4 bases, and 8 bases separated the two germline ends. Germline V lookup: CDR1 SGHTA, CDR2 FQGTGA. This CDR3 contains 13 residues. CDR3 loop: CASSLDRRTEAFF. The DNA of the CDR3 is TGTGCCAGCAGCTTAGACCGCCGCACTGAAGCTTTCTTT.

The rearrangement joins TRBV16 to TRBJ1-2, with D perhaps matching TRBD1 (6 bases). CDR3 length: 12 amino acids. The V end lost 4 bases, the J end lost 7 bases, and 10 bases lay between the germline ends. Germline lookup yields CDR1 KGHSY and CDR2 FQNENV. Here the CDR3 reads CASSPTGFGYTF. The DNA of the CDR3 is TGTGCCAGCAGCCCCACAGGGTTTGGCTACACCTTC.

The CDR3 region has the DNA TGTGCCAGCCGTGGGGGTGTCTCTAATGAAAAACTGTTTTTT. The encoded protein is CASRGGVSNEKLFF. This chain links TRBV5-6 with TRBJ1-4; possibly TRBD1 for D (5 bases). The CDR3 sequence is 14 residues long. Germline V lookup: CDR1 SGHDT, CDR2 YYEEEE. V lost 7 bases and J lost 3, with 13 bases in between.

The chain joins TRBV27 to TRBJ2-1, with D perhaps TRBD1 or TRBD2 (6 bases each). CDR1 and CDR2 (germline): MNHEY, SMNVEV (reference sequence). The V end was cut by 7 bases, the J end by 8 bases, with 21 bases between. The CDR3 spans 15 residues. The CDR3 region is CASIRGGSGLHEQFF. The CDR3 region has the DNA TGTGCCAGCATCAGAGGGGGGAGCGGGCTCCATGAGCAGTTCTTC.

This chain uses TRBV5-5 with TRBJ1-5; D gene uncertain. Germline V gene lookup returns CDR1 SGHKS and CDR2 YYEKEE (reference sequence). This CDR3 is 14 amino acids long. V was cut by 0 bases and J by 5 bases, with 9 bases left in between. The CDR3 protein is CASSLDTNYQPQHF. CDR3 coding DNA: TGTGCCAGCAGCTTGGACACCAACTATCAGCCCCAGCATTTT. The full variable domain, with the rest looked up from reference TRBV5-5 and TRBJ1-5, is DAGVTQSPTHLIKTRGQQVTLRCSPISGHKSVSWYQQVLGQGPQFIFQYYEKEERGRGNFPDRFSARQFPNYSSELNVNALLLGDSALYLCASSLDTNYQPQHFGDGTRLSIL.

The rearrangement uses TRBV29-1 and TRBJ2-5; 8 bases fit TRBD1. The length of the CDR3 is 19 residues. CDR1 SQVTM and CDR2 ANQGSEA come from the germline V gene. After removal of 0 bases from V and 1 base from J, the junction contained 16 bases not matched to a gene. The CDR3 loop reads CSVEDPQAGQGRSQETQYF. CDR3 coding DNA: TGCAGCGTTGAAGATCCTCAGGCCGGACAGGGAAGATCCCAAGAGACCCAGTACTTC.

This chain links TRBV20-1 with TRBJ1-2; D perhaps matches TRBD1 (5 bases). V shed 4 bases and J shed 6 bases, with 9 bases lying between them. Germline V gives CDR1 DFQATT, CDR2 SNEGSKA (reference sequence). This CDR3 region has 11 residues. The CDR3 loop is CSATGDHGYTF. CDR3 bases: TGCAGTGCTACGGGGGACCATGGCTACACCTTC.

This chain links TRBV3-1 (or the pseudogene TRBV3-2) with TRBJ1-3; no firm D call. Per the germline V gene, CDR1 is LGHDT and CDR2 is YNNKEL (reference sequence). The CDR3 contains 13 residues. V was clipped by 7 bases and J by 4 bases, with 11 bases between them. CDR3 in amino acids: CASTLIGGNTIYF. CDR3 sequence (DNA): TGTGCCAGCACCCTTATTGGGGGAAACACCATATATTTT.

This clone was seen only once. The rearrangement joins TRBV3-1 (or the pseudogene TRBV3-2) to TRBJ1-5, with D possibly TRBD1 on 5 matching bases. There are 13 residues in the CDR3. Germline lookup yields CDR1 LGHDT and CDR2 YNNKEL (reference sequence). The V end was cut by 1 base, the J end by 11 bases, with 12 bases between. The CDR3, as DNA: TGTGCCAGCAGCCAAGTGGGGGAAGGGGCCCAGCATTTT. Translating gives CASSQVGEGAQHF.

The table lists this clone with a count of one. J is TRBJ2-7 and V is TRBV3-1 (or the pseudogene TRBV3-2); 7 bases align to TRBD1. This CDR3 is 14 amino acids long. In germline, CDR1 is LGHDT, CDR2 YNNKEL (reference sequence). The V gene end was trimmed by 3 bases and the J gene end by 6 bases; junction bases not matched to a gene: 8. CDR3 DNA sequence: TGTGCCAGCAGCCATGCAGGCAGGGGGAGCGAGCAGTACTTC. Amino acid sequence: CASSHAGRGSEQYF.

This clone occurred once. The CDR3 DNA is TGTGCCAGCAGTTACTCGTGGTGGAAGTCCGGGGACCTGGAGCAGTACTTC. As protein: CASSYSWWKSGDLEQYF. J is TRBJ2-7 and V is TRBV6-2 or TRBV6-3; possibly TRBD1 or TRBD2 for D (5 bases each). The germline gives CDR1 MNHEY, CDR2 SVGEGT. The CDR3 contains 17 residues. V was shortened by 0 bases and J by 7 bases, with 22 bases between the two germline ends.

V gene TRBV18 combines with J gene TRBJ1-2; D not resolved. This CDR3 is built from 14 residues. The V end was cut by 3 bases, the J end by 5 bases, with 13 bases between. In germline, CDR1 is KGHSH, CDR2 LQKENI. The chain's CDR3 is CASSPTVGSYGYTF. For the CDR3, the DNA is TGTGCCAGCTCACCCACGGTTGGGTCTTATGGCTACACCTTC.

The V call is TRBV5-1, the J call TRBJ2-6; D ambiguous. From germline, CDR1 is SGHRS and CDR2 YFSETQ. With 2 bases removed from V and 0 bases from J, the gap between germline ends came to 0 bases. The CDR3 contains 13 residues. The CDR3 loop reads CASSFSGANVLTF. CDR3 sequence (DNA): TGCGCCAGCAGCTTCTCTGGGGCCAACGTCCTGACTTTC.